A single sample is the source of the 18 T cell receptor beta chains below, sequenced in a study of T cells after posttransplantation cyclophosphamide. Only in-frame clones appear in the TCRdb table, and some are missing; sequencing was by immunoSEQ multiplex PCR. In total the sample includes about 39,000 clones, none of them seen once. What was sequenced was PBMCs. The receptors come from a woman aged 50 to 60 in good health and a related stem cell transplant donor.

This clone was seen ten or more times. The chain has TRBV7-9 and TRBJ1-2; D call uncertain. Between the trimmed V and J ends, which lost 1 base and 8 bases, there was a span of 14 bases. CDR3 length: 14 residues. CDR1 is SEHNR, CDR2 FQNEAQ, per germline (reference sequence). The CDR3 nucleotides read TGTGCCAGCAGCTTAGAGTCCACCAACGGGGGCTACACCTTC. Its protein is CASSLESTNGGYTF.

This clone has a count of ten or more. The chain couples TRBV5-4 to TRBJ2-1; 9 positions agree with TRBD2. The V gene's germline CDR1 is SGHNT and CDR2 YYREEE (reference sequence). The J segment lost 4 bases and the V segment lost 2 bases, leaving 4 bases of the junction unmatched. The CDR3 loop spans 15 amino acids. The CDR3 DNA reads TGTGCCAGCAGCTTCGGGCGGGGGGGTTACAATGAGCAGTTCTTC. Protein product: CASSFGRGGYNEQFF.

This clone was seen ten or more times. CDR3 nucleotides: TGCGCCAGCAGCTTGGCCACGGCAGGGAGGGATGGCTACACCTTC. Its protein is CASSLATAGRDGYTF. The J gene is TRBJ1-2, the V gene TRBV5-1, with D perhaps matching TRBD1 (5 bases). CDR3 size: 15 residues. Trimming removed 0 bases from V and 6 bases from J, with 15 bases in between. CDR1 is SGHRS, CDR2 YFSETQ, per germline. The full variable domain, rest sourced from reference TRBV5-1 and TRBJ1-2, is KAGVTQTPRYLIKTRGQQVTLSCSPISGHRSVSWYQQTPGQGLQFLFEYFSETQRNKGNFPGRFSGRQFSNSRSEMNVSTLELGDSALYLCASSLATAGRDGYTFGSGTRLTVV.

This clone was observed many times. At one of its ends the junction is not consistent with the germline gene, which may arise from a read error. The sample holds other DNA sequences that translate to the same CDR3. This chain uses TRBV7-7 with TRBJ2-3, with D perhaps matching TRBD2 (6 bases). The CDR3 totals 14 residues. Germline CDR1 reads SSHAT; CDR2 reads FNYEAQ (reference sequence). CDR3 sequence: CASSLTGGTDTQYF. CDR3 DNA: TGTGCTAGCAGCCTTACTGGGGGGACAGATACGCAGTATTTT.

This clone was seen repeatedly, ten times or more. This rearrangement joins TRBV27 to TRBJ1-2; possible D gene TRBD1, 6 bases. The ends were cut back, 5 bases at V and 2 bases at J, with 12 bases in the middle. This CDR3 is 14 amino acids long. Germline V gene sequence: CDR1 MNHEY, CDR2 SMNVEV (reference sequence). The CDR3, as DNA: TGTGCCAGCAGTCCGCGGACAGCAAACTATGGCTACACCTTC. Translation gives CASSPRTANYGYTF.

This clone was seen many times. The V gene is TRBV7-2, the J gene TRBJ1-2; maybe TRBD1 (5 bases). The CDR3 is made up of 15 amino acids. Trimming pared 6 bases from V and 2 bases from J, leaving 16 bases between. Germline CDR1 SGHTA, CDR2 FQGNSA. CDR3 coding DNA: TGTGCCAGCAGGTCTAGACAGCCCATGAACTATGGCTACACCTTC. This translates into CASRSRQPMNYGYTF.

There are many counts of this clone. The V and J genes are TRBV28 and TRBJ2-3, with 10 bases identical to TRBD1. Germline-derived CDR1 and CDR2 are MDHEN and SYDVKM. The length of the CDR3 is 18 residues. Trimming at V came to 5 bases and at J to 3 bases, leaving 14 bases not matched to a gene. Written as DNA, the CDR3 is TGTGCCAGCAGTCAGTACCTCGGGACAGGGGAAGGAACAGATACGCAGTATTTT. It is translated as CASSQYLGTGEGTDTQYF.

This clone was seen ten or more times. V gene TRBV9 combines with J gene TRBJ1-1; possible D gene TRBD1, 6 bases. Per germline, CDR1 SGDLS and CDR2 YYNGEE. The V end was cut by 0 bases, the J end by 3 bases, with 21 bases between. This CDR3 has 18 residues. This CDR3 is CASSVVSRDRQDYTEAFF. CDR3 nucleotides: TGTGCCAGCAGCGTAGTGAGTCGTGACAGACAGGATTACACTGAAGCTTTCTTT.

This clone has at least ten counts. The chain links TRBV6-1 to TRBJ1-1, with unresolved D. Germline CDR1 reads MNHNS; CDR2 reads SASEGT. The V end was cut by 5 bases, the J end by 8 bases, with 9 bases between. This CDR3 spans 11 amino acids. CDR3 loop: CASSFGGEAFF. The CDR3 DNA sequence: TGTGCCAGCAGTTTCGGCGGGGAAGCTTTCTTT.

This clone was detected many times. The genes are TRBV6-1 and TRBJ1-6; unclear D gene. The germline V gene encodes CDR1 MNHNS and CDR2 SASEGT. CDR3 size: 18 residues. With 2 bases removed from V and 0 bases from J, the gap between germline ends came to 14 bases. CDR3 sequence: CASSEHFGRSSYNSPLHF. In DNA form, the CDR3 reads TGTGCCAGCAGTGAACATTTTGGAAGGAGCTCCTATAATTCACCCCTCCACTTT.

This clone was recorded many times. This rearrangement joins TRBV28 to TRBJ1-4; tentatively, D is TRBD1 (5 bases). Germline-derived CDR1 and CDR2 are MDHEN and SYDVKM. The CDR3 sequence is 17 residues long. V lost 1 base to trimming and J lost 0 bases, with 12 bases between them. This CDR3 is CASSLSRSRATNEKLFF. DNA for the CDR3: TGTGCCAGCAGTTTATCACGAAGCAGGGCAACTAATGAAAAACTGTTTTTT.

This clone has ten or more counts. This chain joins TRBV19 and TRBJ1-2; D unresolved. The CDR3 covers 16 residues. V dropped 0 bases and J dropped 2 bases, with 13 bases sitting between them. The germline V gene encodes CDR1 LNHDA and CDR2 SQIVND (reference sequence). CDR3 protein: CASSIDERRGNYGYTF. The CDR3 region has the DNA TGTGCCAGTAGTATAGACGAGCGTCGGGGAAACTATGGCTACACCTTC. Combining the CDR3 with reference TRBV19 and TRBJ1-2 gives the whole variable domain DGGITQSPKYLFRKEGQNVTLSCEQNLNHDAMYWYRQDPGQGLRLIYYSQIVNDFQKGDIAEGYSVSREKKESFPLTVTSAQKNPTAFYLCASSIDERRGNYGYTFGSGTRLTVV.

This clone has a count of ten or more. The V gene is TRBV2, the J gene TRBJ1-2; TRBD1 aligns across 8 bases. Trimming removed 4 bases from V and 7 bases from J; junction bases left unmatched: 2. Germline values: CDR1 SNHLY, CDR2 FYNNEI. The CDR3 consists of 12 residues. The CDR3 DNA reads TGTGCCAGCAGTGTAACAGGGGGTGGCTACACCTTC. This translates into CASSVTGGGYTF.

There are many counts of this clone. The rearrangement uses TRBV4-3 and TRBJ1-1, with 7 nucleotides matching TRBD1. The CDR3 consists of 15 residues. Germline values: CDR1 LGHNA, CDR2 YSLEER. Germline trimming cut 3 bases from V and 0 bases from J; bases unmatched to any gene: 4. The CDR3 loop is CASSHQGEVNTEAFF. CDR3 in DNA: TGCGCCAGCAGCCACCAGGGGGAGGTGAACACTGAAGCTTTCTTT.

This clone was recorded at least ten times. The chain recombines TRBV19 with TRBJ2-1; 11 nucleotides align to TRBD2. The germline CDR1 and CDR2 sequences are LNHDA and SQIVND (reference sequence). The junction had 11 bases not matched to a gene; V was cut back by 5 bases and J by 8 bases. The CDR3 runs to 16 residues. The CDR3 DNA is TGTGCCAGTAGTTTGCGACTAGCGGGGTTCCCACATGAGCAGTTCTTC. It is translated as CASSLRLAGFPHEQFF.

This clone has ten or more counts. V usage is TRBV28 and J usage is TRBJ2-3, with 9 bases that match TRBD1. Per germline, CDR1 MDHEN and CDR2 SYDVKM. The CDR3 totals 15 residues. With 5 bases clipped from V and 3 bases from J, the junction kept 6 bases outside the gene matches. CDR3 in amino acids: CASSLRQGVTDTQYF. CDR3 DNA: TGTGCCAGCAGTCTTAGACAGGGGGTTACAGATACGCAGTATTTT.

This clone was detected ten times or more. This chain uses TRBV28 with TRBJ2-2; D is possibly TRBD2 (5 bases). The CDR3 sequence is 15 residues long. Deletions cut 0 bases from V and 4 bases from J, with 9 bases between. The germline V gene encodes CDR1 MDHEN and CDR2 SYDVKM. This CDR3 is CASSLWAGGTGELFF. DNA for the CDR3: TGTGCCAGCAGTTTATGGGCCGGAGGCACCGGGGAGCTGTTTTTT.

The table lists this clone with many counts. The chain combines TRBV4-3 with TRBJ2-5, with TRBD2 matching over 14 bases. CDR1 and CDR2 from the germline V gene are LGHNA and YSLEER. The CDR3 is 17 residues long. Unmatched junction bases numbered 6, after V lost 2 bases and J lost 4 bases. The CDR3 DNA follows: TGCGCCAGCAGCCAAAAGACTAGCGGGGGGGTGGGAGAGACCCAGTACTTC. Translation gives CASSQKTSGGVGETQYF.